Shown below are 17 T cell receptor beta chains from a single sample sequenced in a study of T cells in Graves' hyperthyroidism and ophthalmopathy (dated by TCRdb to between 2018 and 2021). Libraries were made using multiplex PCR. TCRdb lists the instrument as Illumina HiSeq 2000. The TCR beta CDR3 regions were amplified from RNA transcripts. The first round of RT-PCR for the TCR CDR3 was performed with the HTBI primer set and the Qiagen OneStep RT-PCR kit. TCRdb trimmed the raw reads at Q25, called clones with MiXCR and kept productive beta chains. One record per CDR3 amino acid sequence lists the most common genes and DNA. The table for this sample lists hundreds of thousands of distinct CDR3 sequences; 13% of them were counted only once. Around 9.2% of the sample lies in the top ten. The sample comprised blood. These receptors were collected from a woman in her late teens or twenties with Graves' hyperthyroidism.

This clonotype showed up many times. The chain links TRBV5-1 to TRBJ1-1; the D is unclear. The CDR3 runs to 15 residues. The germline gives CDR1 SGHRS, CDR2 YFSETQ. Trimming took 0 bases from V and 3 from J, leaving 12 bases between them. CDR3 nucleotides: TGCGCCAGCAGCTTGGTTGAGGGCGGGGACACTGAAGCTTTCTTT. It is translated as CASSLVEGGDTEAFF.

This clonotype was counted many times. The rearrangement uses TRBV6-1 and TRBJ1-1, with 11 positions matching TRBD1. Germline CDR1 is MNHNS and CDR2 is SASEGT. J was trimmed by 4 bases and V by 6 bases; bases with no gene match: 10. This CDR3 has 16 residues. CDR3 region: CASSLKDGTGGTEAFF. CDR3 nucleotides: TGTGCCAGCAGCCTTAAGGACGGGACAGGGGGCACTGAAGCTTTCTTT.

This clonotype has only a few counts. The chain couples TRBV7-9 to TRBJ2-1, with D perhaps matching TRBD1 (6 bases). Trimming removed 6 bases at V and 4 bases at J, with 13 bases between. Looked up from germline, CDR1 is SEHNR and CDR2 is FQNEAQ (reference sequence). CDR3 size: 14 residues. CDR3 bases: TGTGCCAGCAGGCTGGGGGCAGTATACAATGAGCAGTTCTTC. As protein: CASRLGAVYNEQFF.

This chain links TRBV6-1 with TRBJ2-1; possibly TRBD1 for D (6 bases). This CDR3 comprises 13 residues. Trimming left V 7 bases short and J 6 bases short, with 13 bases between. The germline CDR1 and CDR2 sequences are MNHNS and SASEGT. This CDR3 reads CASTPKGGNEQFF. Written as DNA, the CDR3 is TGTGCCAGCACCCCCAAAGGGGGCAATGAGCAGTTCTTC.

The chain joins TRBV6-2 or TRBV6-3 to TRBJ1-5; D is uncertain. Between the trimmed V and J ends, which lost 2 bases and 0 bases, there was a span of 8 bases. Looked up from germline, CDR1 is MNHEY and CDR2 is SVGEGT. This CDR3 is 15 amino acids long. The CDR3, as DNA: TGTGCCAGCAGTTACCTCATGTATAGCAATCAGCCCCAGCATTTT. Translated: CASSYLMYSNQPQHF.

Many counts were recorded for this clonotype. The J gene is TRBJ2-1, the V gene TRBV6-7, with D unclear. TRBV6-7 is marked as an open reading frame, function uncertain. The CDR3 length is 14 residues. V lost 5 bases, J lost 6 bases, and 14 bases lay in between. The chain's CDR3 is CASSGERRVNEQFF. The CDR3 DNA reads as TGTGCCAGCAGTGGAGAACGCCGGGTCAATGAGCAGTTCTTC.

V is TRBV28 and J is TRBJ2-5; 9 bases are a match to TRBD1. Trimming at V came to 5 bases and at J to 5 bases, leaving 15 bases not matched to a gene. Looked up from germline, CDR1 is MDHEN and CDR2 is SYDVKM. CDR3 size: 17 residues. CDR3 amino acids: CASSQTNTGGAMETQYF. CDR3 nucleotide sequence: TGTGCCAGCAGTCAAACCAACACAGGGGGCGCGATGGAGACCCAGTACTTC. Full variable domain (rest looked up from reference TRBV28 and TRBJ2-5): DVKVTQSSRYLVKRTGEKVFLECVQDMDHENMFWYRQDPGLGLRLIYFSYDVKMKEKGDIPEGYSVSREKKERFSLILESASTNQTSMYLCASSQTNTGGAMETQYFGPGTRLLVL.

This clonotype was counted ten times or more. A much larger clone lies a single base off, so this may be a read error. The genes are TRBV5-5 and TRBJ1-2; D possibly corresponds to TRBD1 (5 bases). CDR1 and CDR2 from the germline V gene are SGHKS and YYEKEE (reference sequence). The CDR3 is made up of 14 amino acids. V shed 0 bases and J shed 1 base, with 7 bases lying between them. The DNA for the CDR3 is TGTGCCAGCAGCTTGGGACAGATTAACTATGGCTACACCTTC. It encodes CASSLGQINYGYTF.

This clonotype occurred many times. The rearrangement joins TRBV19 to TRBJ2-1; 9 bases are a match to TRBD2. The germline V gene has CDR1 LNHDA and CDR2 SQIVND (reference sequence). The CDR3 totals 14 residues. With 9 bases clipped from V and 5 bases from J, the junction kept 8 bases outside the gene matches. DNA of the CDR3: TGTGCCAGCACCCCAGCGGGAGGAGACAATGAGCAGTTCTTC. Protein: CASTPAGGDNEQFF.

This clonotype was observed at least ten times. The chain links TRBV4-1 to TRBJ2-1; tentative D call: TRBD2 (7 bases). Per the germline V gene, CDR1 is MGHRA and CDR2 is YSYEKL. V gave up 8 bases and J gave up 3 bases, with 14 bases separating them. The CDR3 loop spans 14 amino acids. The CDR3 reads CASQGEGDYNEQFF. Written as DNA, the CDR3 is TGCGCCAGCCAAGGGGAGGGGGACTACAATGAGCAGTTCTTC.

In this sample, this clonotype turned up many times. The rearrangement joins TRBV10-2 to TRBJ1-2; D perhaps matches TRBD1 (5 bases). This CDR3 contains 16 residues. Trimming took 0 bases from V and 4 from J, leaving 15 bases between them. Germline lookup yields CDR1 WSHSY and CDR2 SAAADI. The CDR3 region has the DNA TGCGCCAGCAGTGAGTCCCTCCATACAGGCACCTATGGCTACACCTTC. Protein: CASSESLHTGTYGYTF.

The chain couples TRBV7-9 to TRBJ1-2; no clear D. This CDR3 contains 15 residues. CDR1 and CDR2 (germline): SEHNR, FQNEAQ (reference sequence). The V end was cut by 5 bases, the J end by 5 bases, with 18 bases between. This CDR3 reads CASSHNPTRLYGYTF. In DNA, the CDR3 is TGTGCCAGCAGCCATAACCCCACCAGACTTTATGGCTACACCTTC.

As regards this clonotype: A single base separates this from a much larger clone, so it may be a read error. The chain employs TRBV27 and TRBJ2-1; tentative D call: TRBD1 (5 bases). Germline V CDR1 and CDR2: MNHEY, SMNVEV (reference sequence). This CDR3 comprises 15 residues. CDR3 nucleotide sequence: TGTGCCAGCGGTTTAGGGGTAGCCCCCTACAATGAGCAGTTCTTC. Encoded protein: CASGLGVAPYNEQFF.

V usage is TRBV3-1 and J usage is TRBJ1-5; D is ambiguous. CDR3 length: 14 residues. Germline-derived CDR1 and CDR2 are LGHDT and YNNKEL (reference sequence). With 0 bases removed from V and 4 bases from J, the gap between germline ends came to 7 bases. The CDR3 loop reads CASSQDPGNQPQHF. CDR3 DNA: TGTGCCAGCAGCCAAGACCCAGGAAATCAGCCCCAGCATTTT.

CDR3 amino acids: CASSLTPGLTNSYNEQFF. Here the CDR3 DNA reads TGTGCCAGCAGCCTTACCCCGGGACTAACCAACTCCTACAATGAGCAGTTCTTC. The gene calls are TRBV6-1 and TRBJ2-1; TRBD2 agrees at 7 bases. The CDR3 runs 18 residues. The germline V gene encodes CDR1 MNHNS and CDR2 SASEGT. J was trimmed by 0 bases and V by 6 bases; bases with no gene match: 14.

This clonotype was counted ten times or more. The J gene is TRBJ1-1, the V gene TRBV7-2, with D maybe TRBD1 (5 bases). The germline V and J ends were trimmed by 4 bases and 4 bases, with 22 bases remaining between them. The CDR3 contains 17 residues. CDR1 and CDR2 from the germline V gene are SGHTA and FQGNSA. The chain's CDR3 is CASSSPPQGVISTEAFF. As DNA, the CDR3 is TGTGCCAGCAGCTCCCCCCCCCAGGGAGTCATATCCACTGAAGCTTTCTTT. Full variable domain (missing parts from reference TRBV7-2 and TRBJ1-1): GAGVSQSPSNKVTEKGKDVELRCDPISGHTALYWYRQSLGQGLEFLIYFQGNSAPDKSGLPSDRFSAERTGGSVSTLTIQRTQQEDSAVYLCASSSPPQGVISTEAFFGQGTRLTVV.

This clonotype appeared many times. The rearrangement joins TRBV27 to TRBJ1-1; D may be TRBD1 (5 bases). This CDR3 contains 14 residues. Trimming shortened V by 6 bases and J by 4 bases, and 15 bases separated the two germline ends. CDR1 and CDR2 from the germline V gene are MNHEY and SMNVEV (reference sequence). The CDR3 DNA is TGTGCCAGCAGCTTCTGGGACTCCGTCACTGAAGCTTTCTTT. Its translation: CASSFWDSVTEAFF.